This T cell receptor beta chain was identified during a study of blood T cell repertoires in COVID-19. Study-wide context: Sites in the United States, Italy and Spain provided acute and convalescent COVID-19 samples. T cells, B-cell-depleted T cells, or PBMCs supplied cDNA or gDNA.

The germline V gene encodes CDR1 LNHDA and CDR2 SQIVND (reference sequence). V lost 7 bases, J lost 2 bases, and 12 bases lay in between. This CDR3 has 14 amino acids. Per the authors' pipeline: Amplification with reference gene primers provided the estimates of nucleated cell counts. Measured with immunoSEQ multiplex PCR; TCRdb has only the in-frame clones, and not every one. The V and J calls and clone size come from that table; D and trimming were worked out from the DNA. The sample contains some 190,000 clones, 84% of which appear only once. J is TRBJ1-3 and V is TRBV19; weak D call: TRBD1 (5 bases). The sequenced material came from peripheral blood. This receptor was taken from a human donor in a cohort sampled during active COVID-19. The CDR3 region is CASKSSRAGNTIYF. CDR3 sequence (DNA): TGTGCCAGTAAGAGTTCCAGGGCTGGAAACACCATATATTTT.